This passage covers 24 T cell receptor beta chains from one sample sequenced in a study of low-dose radiotherapy and immunotherapy resistance in tumors. First-strand cDNA relied on TRAV- and TRBV-specific primers spanning alpha and beta chains. Both a constant-region primer and a V-primer adapter served to amplify TCRs across roughly 21 PCR cycles. Each CDR3 protein is one row after TCRdb ran MiXCR on the reads. Found here are tens of thousands of distinct CDR3 sequences, about 53% of them singletons; the top ten hold approximately 5.3%. The sample's time point: after trial treatment. Treatment of the sample: LDRT plus nivolumab, ipilimumab, low-dose cyclophosphamide and aspirin (RACIN trial). The sample consisted of PBMCs, taken after low-dose radiotherapy plus immunotherapy. The source is a male donor with gallbladder cancer.

This chain uses TRBV27 with TRBJ2-7; D remains ambiguous. The CDR3 contains 11 residues. V lost 8 bases, J lost 6 bases, and 11 bases lay in between. Per the germline V gene, CDR1 is MNHEY and CDR2 is SMNVEV (reference sequence). The CDR3 nucleotides are TGTGCCAGCGGTAAGGGAACCGAGCAGTACTTC. It translates to CASGKGTEQYF.

This clonotype is categorized as medium-sized. The rearrangement links TRBV9 to TRBJ1-4; D remains unclear. Trimming pared 0 bases from V and 5 bases from J, leaving 8 bases between. Germline CDR1 is SGDLS and CDR2 is YYNGEE. The CDR3 sequence is 14 residues long. The CDR3, as DNA: TGTGCCAGCAGCGTAGAACCGGACAATGAAAAACTGTTTTTT. This gives the protein CASSVEPDNEKLFF.

In its sample, this clonotype was seen many times. The V gene is TRBV7-2, the J gene TRBJ2-1, with 7 bases lining up with TRBD2. From germline, CDR1 is SGHTA and CDR2 FQGNSA. V lost 1 base, J lost 2 bases, and 2 bases stayed unmatched. CDR3 size: 15 residues. The CDR3 DNA follows: TGTGCCAGCAGCTTAGGCGGGAGCCCCTACAATGAGCAGTTCTTC. Translating gives CASSLGGSPYNEQFF.

Regarding this clonotype: Since a far larger clone is one base different, this is likely a read error. This chain links TRBV6-2 or TRBV6-3 with TRBJ2-1; perhaps D is TRBD1 or TRBD2 (5 bases each). The CDR3 is made up of 13 amino acids. Germline values: CDR1 MNHEY, CDR2 SVGEGT. The CDR3, as DNA: TGTGCCGGCAGTCTAGGGGACCGAACCGAGCAGTTCTTC. It is translated as CAGSLGDRTEQFF.

The chain is built from TRBV18 and TRBJ2-3; D ambiguous. Per germline, CDR1 KGHSH and CDR2 LQKENI. The CDR3 loop spans 11 amino acids. V gave up 6 bases and J gave up 2 bases, with 3 bases separating them. The CDR3 DNA sequence: TGTGCCAGCTCGGACACAGATACGCAGTATTTT. Translation gives CASSDTDTQYF.

By sample share, this clonotype is medium-sized. The chain uses TRBV24-1 and TRBJ1-5; TRBD1 might be the D (6 bases). Trimming pared 3 bases from V and 2 bases from J, leaving 13 bases between. CDR3 length equals 16 residues. In germline, CDR1 is KGHDR, CDR2 SFDVKD. CDR3 sequence: CATSDGGARGNQPQHF. The DNA for the CDR3 is TGTGCCACCAGTGATGGGGGGGCCAGAGGCAATCAGCCCCAGCATTTT.

The J gene is TRBJ1-1, the V gene TRBV5-1, with D uncertain. Deletions cut 0 bases from V and 5 bases from J, with 11 bases between. The V gene's germline CDR1 is SGHRS and CDR2 YFSETQ. The CDR3 length is 14 residues. CDR3 nucleotides: TGCGCCAGCAGCTTGGATCTGGGAGGGACTGAAGCTTTCTTT. It encodes CASSLDLGGTEAFF.

Note on this clonotype: A far larger clone differs by one base, so this is likely a read error. CDR3 sequence reads: CASSETSLNEQYF. In nucleotides, the CDR3 is TGTGCCAGCAGCGAGACTAGCCTCAATGAGCAGTACTTC. The chain couples TRBV7-9 to TRBJ2-7, with 7 bases matching TRBD2. In germline, CDR1 is SEHNR, CDR2 FQNEAQ (reference sequence). The CDR3 is 13 amino acids. With V trimmed by 5 bases and J by 7 bases, 8 bases remained unmatched. The full variable domain, completed using reference TRBV7-9 and TRBJ2-7, is DTGVSQNPRHKITKRGQNVTFRCDPISEHNRLYWYRQTLGQGPEFLTYFQNEAQLEKSRLLSDRFSAERPKGSFSTLEIQRTEQGDSAMYLCASSETSLNEQYFGPGTRLTVT.

This chain links TRBV7-2 with TRBJ1-5; D remains unclear. The CDR3 spans 13 residues. CDR1 is SGHTA, CDR2 FQGNSA, per germline. Trimming stripped 1 base from V and 4 bases from J, with 5 bases between. The CDR3 nucleotides are TGTGCCAGCAGCTTAGTTAGGAATCAGCCCCAGCATTTT. This gives the protein CASSLVRNQPQHF.

A few counts support this clonotype. A far larger clone lies a single base away; this is likely a read error. V gene TRBV20-1 combines with J gene TRBJ2-5; 12 positions agree with TRBD2. Germline loops: CDR1 DFQATT, CDR2 SNEGSKA (reference sequence). This CDR3 is built from 17 residues. V gave up 6 bases and J gave up 11 bases; unmatched junction bases: 22. DNA of the CDR3: TGCAGTGCACGCAGCCTAGCGGGAGGGCCCTCCTACAATGAGCAGTACTTC. This encodes CSARSLAGGPSYNEQYF.

The chain joins TRBV13 to TRBJ2-3; 9 bases fit TRBD2. The CDR3 runs to 15 residues. With 5 bases clipped from V and 0 bases from J, the junction kept 3 bases outside the gene matches. CDR1 is PRHDT and CDR2 is FYEKMQ in the germline V gene (reference sequence). The CDR3 is CASSRLAASTDTQYF. CDR3 bases: TGTGCCAGCAGCCGACTAGCGGCTAGCACAGATACGCAGTATTTT.

This clonotype has a count of ten or more. The chain combines TRBV28 with TRBJ2-7; D remains unclear. V lost 5 bases and J 0 bases, leaving 8 bases between the germline ends. This CDR3 comprises 13 residues. Germline CDR1 MDHEN, CDR2 SYDVKM. The CDR3 here is CASSLGFSYEQYF. The CDR3 DNA follows: TGTGCCAGCAGTCTAGGCTTCTCCTACGAGCAGTACTTC.

The chain uses TRBV18 and TRBJ1-5, with TRBD1 matching over 10 bases. V shed 6 bases and J 3 bases; nucleotides not matched to a gene: 5. In germline, CDR1 is KGHSH, CDR2 LQKENI. The CDR3 is 15 amino acids. The CDR3 DNA sequence: TGTGCCAGCTCGTCTGGGACAGGGGTCAATCAGCCCCAGCATTTT. Translated, it gives CASSSGTGVNQPQHF.

V usage is TRBV3-1 and J usage is TRBJ2-7, with 9 bases that match TRBD1. J gave up 3 bases and V 2 bases, and 11 bases lay outside the gene matches. The V gene's germline CDR1 is LGHDT and CDR2 YNNKEL (reference sequence). The CDR3 has 17 residues. The CDR3 sequence is CASSQPGQGTLSYEQYF. The CDR3 region has the DNA TGTGCCAGCAGCCAACCGGGACAGGGAACTCTAAGCTACGAGCAGTACTTC.

This clonotype has only a few counts. This chain connects TRBV6-1 to TRBJ2-2, with D uncertain. Germline V gives CDR1 MNHNS, CDR2 SASEGT. This CDR3 spans 13 amino acids. Trimming took 8 bases from V and 4 from J, leaving 11 bases between them. The CDR3 DNA follows: TGTGCCAGCTCGCAGGCGAGCACCGGGGAGCTGTTTTTT. This encodes CASSQASTGELFF.

This clonotype was observed a single time. This chain uses TRBV5-4 with TRBJ2-7, with a weak D call TRBD1 (5 bases). The V end lost 4 bases, the J end lost 6 bases, and 17 bases lay between the germline ends. The CDR3 contains 14 residues. Germline V lookup: CDR1 SGHNT, CDR2 YYREEE (reference sequence). As DNA, the CDR3 is TGTGCCAGCAGCCACACCGTTCTAGGGGCCGAGCAGTACTTC. Translating it yields CASSHTVLGAEQYF.

The chain couples TRBV5-1 to TRBJ2-3; 8 bases are shared with TRBD2. Germline V gene lookup returns CDR1 SGHRS and CDR2 YFSETQ. V trimming: 7 bases; J trimming: 0 bases; junction bases outside the gene matches: 4. The CDR3 has 14 residues. Here the CDR3 reads CASGSGESTDTQYF. CDR3 in DNA: TGCGCCAGCGGTAGCGGGGAGAGCACAGATACGCAGTATTTT.

This clonotype was seen only a few times. The gene calls are TRBV7-6 and TRBJ2-7; 13 bases match TRBD2. This CDR3 is built from 16 residues. With 4 bases clipped from V and 4 bases from J, the junction kept 7 bases outside the gene matches. From germline, CDR1 is SGHVS and CDR2 FNYEAQ. The CDR3 here is CASSSSTSGGYYEQYF. The CDR3 DNA follows: TGTGCCAGCAGCTCCTCGACTAGCGGGGGGTATTACGAGCAGTACTTC.

This clonotype was counted at least ten times. This sequence joins TRBV7-9 and TRBJ2-2; 10 bases line up with TRBD2. J was trimmed by 1 base and V by 6 bases; bases with no gene match: 5. This CDR3 spans 16 amino acids. Germline-derived CDR1 and CDR2 are SEHNR and FQNEAQ (reference sequence). The CDR3 sequence is CASSTSGRENTGELFF. CDR3 in DNA: TGTGCCAGCAGTACGAGCGGGAGGGAGAACACCGGGGAGCTGTTTTTT.

The chain is built from TRBV28 and TRBJ2-7, with TRBD2 identical over 14 bases. The CDR3 is made up of 15 amino acids. V was pared by 5 bases and J by 4 bases, with 4 bases of the junction left unmatched. Germline V gene lookup returns CDR1 MDHEN and CDR2 SYDVKM. The CDR3 loop reads CASSGTSGSGYEQYF. CDR3 in DNA: TGTGCCAGCAGTGGGACTAGCGGGAGTGGGTACGAGCAGTACTTC.

Note on this clonotype: One junction end disagrees with the germline gene, perhaps due to a read error. This sequence joins TRBV5-1 and TRBJ1-6; D ambiguous. The germline V gene encodes CDR1 SGHRS and CDR2 YFSETQ. The CDR3 totals 15 residues. This CDR3 is CASSLAWRDNSPLHF. CDR3 in DNA: TGTGCCAGCAGCTTGGCCTGGAGAGATAATTCACCCCTCCACTTT. Based on the CDR3 plus reference TRBV5-1 and TRBJ1-6, the full variable domain is KAGVTQTPRYLIKTRGQQVTLSCSPISGHRSVSWYQQTPGQGLQFLFEYFSETQRNKGNFPGRFSGRQFSNSRSEMNVSTLELGDSALYLCASSLAWRDNSPLHFGNGTRLTVT.

This clonotype was observed a single time. V and J are TRBV12-3 or TRBV12-4 and TRBJ2-1; D gene ambiguous. The germline V and J ends were trimmed by 4 bases and 0 bases, with 13 bases remaining between them. The CDR3 totals 16 residues. The CDR3 region has the DNA TGTGCCAGCAGTTCCCGTGGGTCGAGCTCCTACAATGAGCAGTTCTTC. Translated, it gives CASSSRGSSSYNEQFF.

The J gene is TRBJ2-1, the V gene TRBV1; TRBD1 reflects the table's D call only, with no check against the DNA. TRBV1 is noted as a pseudogene. The CDR3 spans 17 residues. CDR3 residues: CTSSQANKGPGGNEQFF. For the CDR3, the DNA is TGCACCAGCAGCCAGGCTAATAAAGGACCGGGGGGCAATGAGCAGTTCTTC.

This chain connects TRBV5-6 to TRBJ2-1, with D uncertain. Trimming cost V 1 base and J 4 bases, with 6 bases left between them. The germline CDR1 and CDR2 sequences are SGHDT and YYEEEE. The CDR3 contains 13 residues. The CDR3 DNA sequence: TGTGCCAGCAGCTTGCAAGGTTACAATGAGCAGTTCTTC. Residues: CASSLQGYNEQFF.